Listed here are 19 T cell receptor beta chains from one sample, sequenced in a study of cytomegalovirus exposure and HLA in healthy donors. The PCR made use of 60 Vbeta and 13 Jbeta primers. Clones were sequenced by immunoSEQ multiplex PCR, and TCRdb holds only the in-frame ones, with some missing. The sample has approximately 150,000 clones, more than 80% seen once. Sequencing was performed on PBMCs. The receptors were sampled from a woman aged 18-29 years in good health and CMV-seropositive.

The genes are TRBV4-3 and TRBJ2-5, with 9 bases identical to TRBD1. In germline, CDR1 is LGHNA, CDR2 YSLEER. Unmatched junction bases numbered 6, after V lost 2 bases and J lost 5 bases. The CDR3 extends over 15 amino acids. CDR3 nucleotide sequence: TGCGCCAGCAGCCAACAGGACAGGGGATGGGAGACCCAGTACTTC. This gives the protein CASSQQDRGWETQYF.

This rearrangement joins TRBV9 to TRBJ2-7; perhaps TRBD1 as D (6 bases). CDR3 size: 17 residues. Between the trimmed V and J ends, which lost 4 bases and 1 base, there was a span of 21 bases. Per germline, CDR1 SGDLS and CDR2 YYNGEE. The DNA for the CDR3 is TGTGCCAGCAGCTCAGACTCCGGGACAACAGCGTCCTACGAGCAGTACTTC. Amino acids: CASSSDSGTTASYEQYF. Combining the CDR3 with reference TRBV9 and TRBJ2-7 gives the whole variable domain DSGVTQTPKHLITATGQRVTLRCSPRSGDLSVYWYQQSLDQGLQFLIQYYNGEERAKGNILERFSAQQFPDLHSELNLSSLELGDSALYFCASSSDSGTTASYEQYFGPGTRLTVT.

This clone was seen more than once but under ten times. V and J are TRBV4-2 and TRBJ1-4; D gene uncertain. V dropped 5 bases and J dropped 0 bases, with 4 bases sitting between them. The germline CDR1 and CDR2 sequences are LGHNA and YNFKEQ. This CDR3 comprises 13 residues. Written as DNA, the CDR3 is TGTGCCAGCAGCACAGCAACTAATGAAAAACTGTTTTTT. Encoded protein: CASSTATNEKLFF.

This rearrangement joins TRBV11-1 to TRBJ1-1; maybe TRBD1 (5 bases). Germline CDR1 is SGHAT and CDR2 is FQDESV (reference sequence). Trimming stripped 5 bases from V and 5 bases from J, with 15 bases between. The CDR3 is 14 residues long. The CDR3 DNA follows: TGTGCCAGCAGCGCGGCGGGGGTTGGGACTGAAGCTTTCTTT. This sequence encodes CASSAAGVGTEAFF.

The rearrangement uses TRBV7-6 and TRBJ1-4; the match to TRBD1 covers 8 bases. V trimming: 2 bases; J trimming: 3 bases; junction bases outside the gene matches: 8. Germline values: CDR1 SGHVS, CDR2 FNYEAQ. The CDR3 sequence is 17 residues long. The CDR3 protein is CASSLFAGGAPNEKLFF. The CDR3 nucleotides are TGTGCCAGCAGCTTATTCGCAGGGGGCGCCCCTAATGAAAAACTGTTTTTT.

This chain joins TRBV28 and TRBJ2-3; D may be TRBD1 (7 bases). There are 13 residues in the CDR3. V lost 6 bases to trimming and J lost 2 bases, with 9 bases between them. CDR1 and CDR2 (germline): MDHEN, SYDVKM. CDR3 sequence (DNA): TGTGCCAGCAGCAGGGGGGACACAGATACGCAGTATTTT. It specifies CASSRGDTDTQYF.

CDR3 protein: CASSKGPYEQYF. DNA of the CDR3: TGTGCCAGCAGCAAAGGTCCGTACGAGCAGTACTTC. The chain combines TRBV21-1 with TRBJ2-7; no DNA check was done on the table's D call, TRBD2. TRBV21-1 is termed a pseudogene. This CDR3 contains 12 residues.

The rearrangement uses TRBV28 and TRBJ2-7, with 7 bases identical to TRBD1. This CDR3 contains 16 residues. V shed 3 bases, J shed 0 bases, and the junction held 8 bases outside the gene matches. Germline CDR1 and CDR2: MDHEN and SYDVKM. The CDR3 DNA is TGTGCCAGCAGTTTGGTGGGACAGAGATCCTCCTACGAGCAGTACTTC. Residues: CASSLVGQRSSYEQYF.

This clone was found once. This chain uses TRBV4-1 with TRBJ2-2, with D possibly matching TRBD1 (6 bases). V shed 4 bases and J shed 3 bases, with 9 bases lying between them. The CDR3 extends over 14 amino acids. Per the germline V gene, CDR1 is MGHRA and CDR2 is YSYEKL. CDR3: CASSRNRDTGELFF. CDR3 bases: TGCGCCAGCAGCCGAAACAGGGACACCGGGGAGCTGTTTTTT.

This clone came up once. The rearrangement uses TRBV29-1 and TRBJ2-3; TRBD2 aligns across 12 bases. V was pared by 3 bases and J by 1 base, with 8 bases of the junction left unmatched. This CDR3 region has 17 residues. Germline values: CDR1 SQVTM, CDR2 ANQGSEA. CDR3 nucleotides: TGCAGCGTTGATCGCCTAGCGGGGGGGCCGCGCACAGATACGCAGTATTTT. Translating gives CSVDRLAGGPRTDTQYF.

The rearrangement links TRBV5-4 to TRBJ2-1, with 11 positions matching TRBD2. Per germline, CDR1 SGHNT and CDR2 YYREEE (reference sequence). Germline trimming cut 2 bases from V and 6 bases from J; bases unmatched to any gene: 7. The length of the CDR3 is 16 residues. The CDR3 DNA sequence: TGTGCCAGCAGCTTTTTAGCGGGGGGGCCCGCCAATGAGCAGTTCTTC. Amino acids: CASSFLAGGPANEQFF.

The chain combines TRBV28 with TRBJ1-1, with D unresolved. CDR1 MDHEN and CDR2 SYDVKM come from the germline V gene. This CDR3 is built from 14 residues. V was shortened by 5 bases and J by 0 bases, with 10 bases between the two germline ends. The CDR3 spells CASSGAGMNTEAFF. The CDR3 DNA reads TGTGCCAGCAGTGGTGCGGGTATGAACACTGAAGCTTTCTTT.

This clone was seen only a few times. The chain joins TRBV5-8 to TRBJ1-4; tentative D call: TRBD1 (5 bases). Trimming cost V 2 bases and J 8 bases, with 10 bases left between them. Germline loops: CDR1 SGHTS, CDR2 YDEGEE. CDR3 length equals 13 residues. CDR3 protein: CASSFSGFEKLFF. The CDR3 DNA reads as TGTGCCAGCAGCTTCTCAGGGTTCGAAAAACTGTTTTTT.

This clone was seen a few times. As DNA, the CDR3 is TGCAGCGTTGGGTTCCGGTTATCAACCTACGAGCAGTACTTC. Its protein product is CSVGFRLSTYEQYF. V gene TRBV29-1 combines with J gene TRBJ2-7, with D hard to call. Between the trimmed V and J ends, which lost 4 bases and 2 bases, there was a span of 15 bases. CDR1 is SQVTM, CDR2 ANQGSEA, per germline. The CDR3 totals 14 residues.

The chain combines TRBV4-3 with TRBJ2-3; tentatively, D is TRBD1 (5 bases). CDR3 length equals 15 residues. CDR1 LGHNA and CDR2 YSLEER come from the germline V gene. The V gene lost 0 bases and the J gene lost 5 bases, with 12 bases spanning the gap. The CDR3 bases are TGCGCCAGCAGCCAAGATGCGCAGGGCATAGATACGCAGTATTTT. Translation: CASSQDAQGIDTQYF.

The chain combines TRBV6-1 with TRBJ2-7; 11 bases are a match to TRBD1. After removal of 8 bases from V and 6 bases from J, the junction contained 6 bases not matched to a gene. There are 13 residues in the CDR3. Germline CDR1 MNHNS, CDR2 SASEGT. The CDR3 region is CASVGQGVSEQYF. Written as DNA, the CDR3 is TGTGCCAGCGTGGGACAGGGGGTTTCCGAGCAGTACTTC.

The rearrangement joins TRBV6-1 to TRBJ2-7, with D possibly being TRBD1 (6 bases). This CDR3 spans 15 amino acids. Trimming removed 2 bases from V and 2 bases from J, with 13 bases in between. Germline V gene sequence: CDR1 MNHNS, CDR2 SASEGT. The CDR3 spells CASSELQGPTYEQYF. CDR3 nucleotides: TGTGCCAGCAGTGAACTACAGGGTCCAACCTACGAGCAGTACTTC.

The chain is built from TRBV11-2 and TRBJ2-7, with a possible D match to TRBD1 (5 bases). The V and J ends lost 4 bases and 4 bases respectively, with 17 bases between them. Germline V gene lookup returns CDR1 SGHAT and CDR2 FQNNGV. This CDR3 is built from 15 residues. CDR3: CASSSSRRAAYEQYF. The CDR3 DNA sequence: TGTGCCAGCAGCTCCTCCCGCAGGGCGGCTTACGAGCAGTACTTC. Looking up the rest from reference TRBV11-2 and TRBJ2-7 gives the full variable domain: EAGVAQSPRYKIIEKRQSVAFWCNPISGHATLYWYQQILGQGPKLLIQFQNNGVVDDSQLPKDRFSAERLKGVDSTLKIQPAKLEDSAVYLCASSSSRRAAYEQYFGPGTRLTVT.

The chain combines TRBV20-1 with TRBJ2-7, with D unresolved. The CDR3 is 10 residues long. Trimming left V 5 bases short and J 5 bases short, with 7 bases between. Per the germline V gene, CDR1 is DFQATT and CDR2 is SNEGSKA (reference sequence). CDR3 sequence reads: CSAYSNEQYF. CDR3 nucleotides: TGCAGTGCTTACTCGAACGAGCAGTACTTC.